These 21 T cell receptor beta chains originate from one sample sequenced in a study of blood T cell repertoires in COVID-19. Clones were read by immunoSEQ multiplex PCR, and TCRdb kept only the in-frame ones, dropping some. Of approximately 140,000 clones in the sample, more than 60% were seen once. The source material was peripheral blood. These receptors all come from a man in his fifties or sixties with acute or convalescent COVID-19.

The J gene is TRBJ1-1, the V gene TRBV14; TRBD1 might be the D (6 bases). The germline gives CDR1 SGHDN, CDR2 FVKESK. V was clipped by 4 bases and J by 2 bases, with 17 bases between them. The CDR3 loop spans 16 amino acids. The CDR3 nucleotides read TGTGCCAGCAGCCTTCGAGCCGGGGGGCGAAACACTGAAGCTTTCTTT. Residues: CASSLRAGGRNTEAFF. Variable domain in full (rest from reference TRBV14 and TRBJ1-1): EAGVTQFPSHSVIEKGQTVTLRCDPISGHDNLYWYRRVMGKEIKFLLHFVKESKQDESGMPNNRFLAERTGGTYSTLKVQPAELEDSGVYFCASSLRAGGRNTEAFFGQGTRLTVV.

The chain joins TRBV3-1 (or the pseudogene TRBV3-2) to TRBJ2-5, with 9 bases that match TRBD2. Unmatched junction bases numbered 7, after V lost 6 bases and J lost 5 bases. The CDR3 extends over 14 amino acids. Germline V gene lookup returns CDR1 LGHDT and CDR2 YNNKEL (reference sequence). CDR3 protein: CASRLSGGKETQYF. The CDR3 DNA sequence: TGTGCCAGCAGACTTAGCGGGGGTAAGGAGACCCAGTACTTC.

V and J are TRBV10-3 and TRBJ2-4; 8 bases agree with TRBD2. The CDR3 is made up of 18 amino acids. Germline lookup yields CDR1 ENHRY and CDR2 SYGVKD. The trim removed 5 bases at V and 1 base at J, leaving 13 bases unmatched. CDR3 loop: CAISRTSIGEGAKNIQYF. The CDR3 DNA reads TGTGCCATCAGTAGGACTAGCATTGGGGAGGGGGCCAAAAACATTCAGTACTTC.

The CDR3 loop reads CASSSTSTDTQYF. The CDR3 DNA is TGTGCCAGCAGCTCCACTAGCACAGATACGCAGTATTTT. This sequence joins TRBV6-5 and TRBJ2-3; no clear D. Per the germline V gene, CDR1 is MNHEY and CDR2 is SVGAGI. Trimming removed 6 bases from V and 0 bases from J, with 7 bases in between. This CDR3 is built from 13 residues.

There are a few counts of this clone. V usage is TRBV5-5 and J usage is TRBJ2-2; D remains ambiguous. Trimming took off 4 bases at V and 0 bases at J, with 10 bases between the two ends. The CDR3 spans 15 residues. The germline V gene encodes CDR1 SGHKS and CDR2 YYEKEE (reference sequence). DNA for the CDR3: TGTGCCAGCAGCGTGACACTGACGAACACCGGGGAGCTGTTTTTT. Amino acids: CASSVTLTNTGELFF. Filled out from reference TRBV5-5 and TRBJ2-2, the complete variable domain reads DAGVTQSPTHLIKTRGQQVTLRCSPISGHKSVSWYQQVLGQGPQFIFQYYEKEERGRGNFPDRFSARQFPNYSSELNVNALLLGDSALYLCASSVTLTNTGELFFGEGSRLTVL.

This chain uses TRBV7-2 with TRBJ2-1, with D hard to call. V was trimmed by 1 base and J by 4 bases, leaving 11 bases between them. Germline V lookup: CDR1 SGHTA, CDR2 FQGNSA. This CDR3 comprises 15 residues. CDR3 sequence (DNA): TGTGCCAGCAGCTTAGAGTTCAGATCATACAATGAGCAGTTCTTC. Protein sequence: CASSLEFRSYNEQFF.

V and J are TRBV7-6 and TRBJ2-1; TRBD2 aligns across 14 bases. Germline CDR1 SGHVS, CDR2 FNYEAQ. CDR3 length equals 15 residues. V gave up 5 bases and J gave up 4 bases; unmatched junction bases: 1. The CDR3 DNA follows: TGTGCCAGCAGCCGGACTAGCGGGGGGTACAATGAGCAGTTCTTC. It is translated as CASSRTSGGYNEQFF.

The CDR3 sequence is CASSRAGGTSYNSPLHF. The CDR3 bases are TGTGCCAGTAGTCGGGCAGGGGGAACCTCCTATAATTCACCCCTCCACTTT. This rearrangement joins TRBV19 to TRBJ1-6, with 7 bases fitting TRBD1. CDR1 is LNHDA, CDR2 SQIVND, per germline (reference sequence). V shed 5 bases, J shed 0 bases, and the junction held 7 bases outside the gene matches. CDR3 size: 17 residues.

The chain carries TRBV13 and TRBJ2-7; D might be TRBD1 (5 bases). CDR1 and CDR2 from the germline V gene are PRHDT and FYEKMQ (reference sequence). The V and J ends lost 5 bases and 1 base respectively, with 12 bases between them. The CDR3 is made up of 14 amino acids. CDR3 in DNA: TGTGCCAGCAGCCCCAACAGGATTTCCTACGAGCAGTACTTC. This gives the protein CASSPNRISYEQYF.

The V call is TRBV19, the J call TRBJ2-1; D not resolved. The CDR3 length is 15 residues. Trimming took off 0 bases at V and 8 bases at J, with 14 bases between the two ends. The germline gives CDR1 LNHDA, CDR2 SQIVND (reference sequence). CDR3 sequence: CASSIDYVRHDEQFF. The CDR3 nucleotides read TGTGCCAGTAGTATAGATTATGTGCGACACGATGAGCAGTTCTTC.

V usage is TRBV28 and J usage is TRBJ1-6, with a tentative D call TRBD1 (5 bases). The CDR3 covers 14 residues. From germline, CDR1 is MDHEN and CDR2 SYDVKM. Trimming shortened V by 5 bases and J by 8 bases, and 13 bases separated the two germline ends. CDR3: CASSEEGWDSPLHF. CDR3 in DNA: TGTGCCAGCAGTGAGGAGGGGTGGGATTCACCCCTCCACTTT.

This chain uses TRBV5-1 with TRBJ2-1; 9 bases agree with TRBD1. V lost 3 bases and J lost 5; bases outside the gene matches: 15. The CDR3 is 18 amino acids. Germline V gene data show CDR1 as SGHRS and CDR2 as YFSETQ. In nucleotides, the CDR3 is TGCGCCAGCAGCTCGTCGACAGGGGGTGCAACCAAGGACAATGAGCAGTTCTTC. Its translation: CASSSSTGGATKDNEQFF.

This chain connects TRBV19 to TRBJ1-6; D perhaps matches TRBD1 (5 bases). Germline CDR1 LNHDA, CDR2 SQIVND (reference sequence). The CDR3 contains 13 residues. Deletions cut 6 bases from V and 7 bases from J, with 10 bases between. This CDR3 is CASRLGQNSPLHF. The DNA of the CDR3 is TGTGCCAGTAGGCTGGGGCAGAATTCACCCCTCCACTTT.

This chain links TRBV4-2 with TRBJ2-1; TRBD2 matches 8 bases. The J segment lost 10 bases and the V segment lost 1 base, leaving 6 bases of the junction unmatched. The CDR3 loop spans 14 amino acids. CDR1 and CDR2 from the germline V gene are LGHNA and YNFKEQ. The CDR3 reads CASSQVATGGEQFF. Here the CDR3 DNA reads TGTGCCAGCAGCCAAGTCGCCACGGGGGGGGAGCAGTTCTTC.

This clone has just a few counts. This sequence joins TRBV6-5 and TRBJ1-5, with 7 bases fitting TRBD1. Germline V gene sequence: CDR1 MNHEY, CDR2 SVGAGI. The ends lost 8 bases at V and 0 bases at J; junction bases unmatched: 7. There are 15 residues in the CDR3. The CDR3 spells CASEMGQYSNQPQHF. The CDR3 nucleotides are TGTGCCAGCGAGATGGGACAGTATAGCAATCAGCCCCAGCATTTT.

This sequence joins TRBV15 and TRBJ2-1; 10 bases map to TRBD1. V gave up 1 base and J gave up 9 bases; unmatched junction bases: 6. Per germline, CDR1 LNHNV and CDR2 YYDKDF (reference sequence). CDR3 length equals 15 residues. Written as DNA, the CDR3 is TGTGCCACCAGCAGAGCGCGGACAGGGGGTTTTGAGCAGTTCTTC. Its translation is CATSRARTGGFEQFF.

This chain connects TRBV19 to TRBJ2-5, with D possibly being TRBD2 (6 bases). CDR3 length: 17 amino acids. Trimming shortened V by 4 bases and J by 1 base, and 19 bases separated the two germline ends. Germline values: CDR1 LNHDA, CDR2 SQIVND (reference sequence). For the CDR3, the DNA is TGTGCCAGTAGTAAGGGGCTTACTGGCGGGGCCCAAGAGACCCAGTACTTC. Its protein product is CASSKGLTGGAQETQYF.

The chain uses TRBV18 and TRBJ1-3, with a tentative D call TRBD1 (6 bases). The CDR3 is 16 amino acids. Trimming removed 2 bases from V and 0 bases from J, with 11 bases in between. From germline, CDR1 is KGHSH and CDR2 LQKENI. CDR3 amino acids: CASSPVDSYSGNTIYF. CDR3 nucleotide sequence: TGTGCCAGCTCACCAGTGGACAGCTACTCTGGAAACACCATATATTTT.

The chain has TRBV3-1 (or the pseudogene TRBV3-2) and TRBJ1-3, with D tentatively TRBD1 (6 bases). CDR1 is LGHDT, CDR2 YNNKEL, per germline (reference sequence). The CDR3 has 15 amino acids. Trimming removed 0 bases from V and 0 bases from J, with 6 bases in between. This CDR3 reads CASSQDRGSGNTIYF. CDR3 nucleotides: TGTGCCAGCAGCCAAGACAGGGGCTCTGGAAACACCATATATTTT.

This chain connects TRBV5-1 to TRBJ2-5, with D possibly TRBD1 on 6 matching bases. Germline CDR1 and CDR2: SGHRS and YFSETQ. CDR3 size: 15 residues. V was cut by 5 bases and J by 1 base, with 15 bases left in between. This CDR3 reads CASRPRDNAQETQYF. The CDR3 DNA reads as TGCGCCAGCAGGCCCCGGGACAACGCCCAAGAGACCCAGTACTTC. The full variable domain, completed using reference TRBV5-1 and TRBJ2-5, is KAGVTQTPRYLIKTRGQQVTLSCSPISGHRSVSWYQQTPGQGLQFLFEYFSETQRNKGNFPGRFSGRQFSNSRSEMNVSTLELGDSALYLCASRPRDNAQETQYFGPGTRLLVL.

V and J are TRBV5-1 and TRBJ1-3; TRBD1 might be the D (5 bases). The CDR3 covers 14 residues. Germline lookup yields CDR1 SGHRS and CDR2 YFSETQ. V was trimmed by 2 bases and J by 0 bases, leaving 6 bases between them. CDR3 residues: CASSFDSSGNTIYF. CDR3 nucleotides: TGCGCCAGCAGCTTCGACAGCTCTGGAAACACCATATATTTT.